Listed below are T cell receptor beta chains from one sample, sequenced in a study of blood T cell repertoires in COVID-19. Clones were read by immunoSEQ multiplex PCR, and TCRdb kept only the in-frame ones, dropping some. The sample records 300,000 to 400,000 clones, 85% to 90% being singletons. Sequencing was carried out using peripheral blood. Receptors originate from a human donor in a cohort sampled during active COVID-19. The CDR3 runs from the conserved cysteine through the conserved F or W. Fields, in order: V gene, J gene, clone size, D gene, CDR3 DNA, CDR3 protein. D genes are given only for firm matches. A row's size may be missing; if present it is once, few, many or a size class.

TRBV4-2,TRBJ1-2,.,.,TGTGCCAGCAGCCAAGAAGGTCTTACAGTCTATGGCTACACCTTC,CASSQEGLTVYGYTF
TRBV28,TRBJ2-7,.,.,TGTGGGATAAGGCGGCCGCACATGCCGTGGGAGGACGAGCAGTACTTC,CGIRRPHMPWEDEQYF
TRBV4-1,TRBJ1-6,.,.,TGCGCCAGCAGCCGATTAACGACAGGCACGGATAATTCACCCCTCCACTTT,CASSRLTTGTDNSPLHF
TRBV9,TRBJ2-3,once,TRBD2,TGTGCCAGCAGCCTCCTTAGCGGGGGGGGGACAGATACGCAGTATTTT,CASSLLSGGGTDTQYF
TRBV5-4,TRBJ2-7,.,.,TGTGCCAGCAGCTTGGCTACAGCTAACTACGAGCAGTACTTC,CASSLATANYEQYF
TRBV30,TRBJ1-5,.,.,TGTGCCTGGAGTTATAGCAATCAGCCCCAGCATTTT,CAWSYSNQPQHF
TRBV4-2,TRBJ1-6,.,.,TGTGCCAGCAGCCCTCAGGTGCTAACCTCCTCCTATAATTCACCCCTCCACTTT,CASSPQVLTSSYNSPLHF
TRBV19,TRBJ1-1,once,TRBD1,TGTGCCAGTAGTATAGCCTCCACAGGGGGAGTTACTGAAGCTTTCTTT,CASSIASTGGVTEAFF
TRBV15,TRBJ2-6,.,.,TGTGCCACCAGCAGCAGGTATCCGAAATCTGGGGCCAACGTCCTGACTTTC,CATSSRYPKSGANVLTF
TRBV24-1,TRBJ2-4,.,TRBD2,TGTGCCACCAGTGATTTAGGACGGGGGACTAGCGGGAGACGGGCCAAAAACATTCAGTACTTC,CATSDLGRGTSGRRAKNIQYF
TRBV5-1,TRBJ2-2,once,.,TGCGCCAGCCTTAGCGTTTCGGGCACCGGGGAGCTGTTTTTT,CASLSVSGTGELFF
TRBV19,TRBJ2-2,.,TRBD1,TGTGCCAGTAGTATAGATGTCGGGACAGGGGACACCGGGGAGCTGTTTTTT,CASSIDVGTGDTGELFF
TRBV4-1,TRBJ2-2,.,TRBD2,TGCGCCAGCAGCCAAACTAGCGGGAGGTTTGTCGGGGAGCTGTTTTTT,CASSQTSGRFVGELFF
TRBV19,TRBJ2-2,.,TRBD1,TGTGCCAGTAGGAGGGACAGGGAGAACACCGGGGAGCTGTTTTTT,CASRRDRENTGELFF
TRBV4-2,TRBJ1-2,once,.,TGTGCCAGCAGCCAAGTGGATTCACAGATAAACTATGGCTACACCTTC,CASSQVDSQINYGYTF
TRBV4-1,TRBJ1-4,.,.,TGCGCCAGCAGCCAGGGCTGGGGGGGGGCGGGGGAAAAACTGTTTTTT,CASSQGWGGAGEKLFF
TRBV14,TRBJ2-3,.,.,TGTGCCAGCAGCCCACGACTAGGCGCAGATACGCAGTATTTT,CASSPRLGADTQYF
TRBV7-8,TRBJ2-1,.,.,TGTGCCAGCAGCTATATCCCCGGGTCCACTTACAATGAGCAGTTCTTC,CASSYIPGSTYNEQFF
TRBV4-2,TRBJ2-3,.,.,TGTGCCAGCAGCCAAGATGGAGCGGAGAGGGATACGCAGTATTTT,CASSQDGAERDTQYF
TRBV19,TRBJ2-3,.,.,TGTGCCAGTAGTACAATGGGGAGAAGGGGCACAGATACGCAGTATTTT,CASSTMGRRGTDTQYF
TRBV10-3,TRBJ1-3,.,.,TGTGCCAGACAAGACAGTTTGGAAGACACCATATATTTT,CARQDSLEDTIYF
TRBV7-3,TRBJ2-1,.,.,TGTGCCAGCAGCTTGGGCAGCCACAATGAGCAGTTCTTC,CASSLGSHNEQFF
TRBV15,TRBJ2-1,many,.,TGTGCCACCAGCAGGACAGAAAACAATGAGCAGTTCTTC,CATSRTENNEQFF
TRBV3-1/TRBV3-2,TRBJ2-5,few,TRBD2,TGTGCCAGCAGCCCTTGGGACTACCGAGGGACCCAGTACTTC,CASSPWDYRGTQYF
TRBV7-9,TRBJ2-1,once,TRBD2,TGTGCCAGCAGTTCTAGCGGGAGAAGTGGTGAGCAGTTCTTC,CASSSSGRSGEQFF
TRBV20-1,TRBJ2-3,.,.,TGCAGTGTCCTGTTCTTGGATACGCAGTATTTT,CSVLFLDTQYF
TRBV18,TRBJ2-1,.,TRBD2,TGTGCCAGCTCACTATCAGCGACTAGCGGGGGGTCGAATGAGCAGTTCTTC,CASSLSATSGGSNEQFF
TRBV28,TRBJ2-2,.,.,TGTGCCAGCAGCGTTTGGAGCGGGTTAAACACCGGGGAGCTGTTTTTT,CASSVWSGLNTGELFF
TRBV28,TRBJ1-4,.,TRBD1,TGTGCCAGCAGTTCTAACAGGGGGCGTCGGGAAAAACTGTTTTTT,CASSSNRGRREKLFF
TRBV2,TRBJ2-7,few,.,TGTGCCAGCAGTGAAGGGCGGCCGACCTACGAGCAGTACTTC,CASSEGRPTYEQYF
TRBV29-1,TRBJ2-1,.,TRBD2,TGCAGCGCCTCCGGGACTAGCGATCCAGGGCCAAAGGGCAATGAGCAGTTCTTC,CSASGTSDPGPKGNEQFF
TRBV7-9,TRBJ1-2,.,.,TGTGCCAGCAGAACCGCTTCCCCCGGGTATGGCTACACCTTC,CASRTASPGYGYTF
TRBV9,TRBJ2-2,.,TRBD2,TGTGCCAGCAGCCCAGGACTAGCGGGAGTCCACGGGGAGCTGTTTTTT,CASSPGLAGVHGELFF
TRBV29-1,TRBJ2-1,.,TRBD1,TGCAGCGTTGCGGCACAGGGGTCCGCCGGGTTCTTC,CSVAAQGSAGFF
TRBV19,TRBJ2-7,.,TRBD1,TGTGCCAGTAGTTTTGACGCCGGGACAGGGTCCCCCTACGAGCAGTACTTC,CASSFDAGTGSPYEQYF
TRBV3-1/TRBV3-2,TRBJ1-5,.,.,TGTGCCAGCAGCCAAGAATTCGATGAGGCTCAGCCCCAGCATTTT,CASSQEFDEAQPQHF
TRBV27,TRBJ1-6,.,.,TGTGCCAGCAGTCTACTTGGCAGGGGATTGGGAAATTCACCCCTCCACTTT,CASSLLGRGLGNSPLHF
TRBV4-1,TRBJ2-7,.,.,TGCGCCAGCAGCCAAGAGCCGGTCTACGAGCAGTACTTC,CASSQEPVYEQYF
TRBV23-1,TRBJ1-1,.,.,TGCGCCAGCTTCTCAAGCATTGACACTGAAGCTTTCTTT,CASFSSIDTEAFF
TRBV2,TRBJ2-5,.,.,TGTGCCAGCAGTGAAGCGGGACGGGGGGCCGAGGAGACCCAGTACTTC,CASSEAGRGAEETQYF
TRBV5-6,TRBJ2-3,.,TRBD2,TGTGCCAGCAGCTTCAGACTAGCGGGAGTGAAAGATACGCAGTATTTT,CASSFRLAGVKDTQYF
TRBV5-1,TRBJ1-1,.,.,TGCGCCAGCAGCGCCGGGACAAAGGGCGCTGAAGCTTTCTTT,CASSAGTKGAEAFF
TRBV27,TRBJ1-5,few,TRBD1,TGTGCCAGAGGACAGGCGAAGAACCGAGGCAATCAGCCCCAGCATTTT,CARGQAKNRGNQPQHF
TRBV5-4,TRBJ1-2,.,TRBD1,TGTGCCAGCAGCTTGGAACAGGGGCTATTTAACTATGGCTACACCTTC,CASSLEQGLFNYGYTF
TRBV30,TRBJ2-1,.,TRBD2,TGTGCCTGGACGACTAGCGGGAGTTTACCGGCAAATGAGCAGTTCTTC,CAWTTSGSLPANEQFF
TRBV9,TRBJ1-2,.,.,TGTGCCAGCAGCGAGGGGGTTAACTATGGCTACACCTTC,CASSEGVNYGYTF
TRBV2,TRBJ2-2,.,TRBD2,TGTGCCAGCAGTGAGGAGCGGGAGGGTTCCGGGGAGCTGTTTTTT,CASSEEREGSGELFF
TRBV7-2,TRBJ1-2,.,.,TGTGCCAGCAGCGGGCGACGGCGGGCTGGCTACACCTTC,CASSGRRRAGYTF